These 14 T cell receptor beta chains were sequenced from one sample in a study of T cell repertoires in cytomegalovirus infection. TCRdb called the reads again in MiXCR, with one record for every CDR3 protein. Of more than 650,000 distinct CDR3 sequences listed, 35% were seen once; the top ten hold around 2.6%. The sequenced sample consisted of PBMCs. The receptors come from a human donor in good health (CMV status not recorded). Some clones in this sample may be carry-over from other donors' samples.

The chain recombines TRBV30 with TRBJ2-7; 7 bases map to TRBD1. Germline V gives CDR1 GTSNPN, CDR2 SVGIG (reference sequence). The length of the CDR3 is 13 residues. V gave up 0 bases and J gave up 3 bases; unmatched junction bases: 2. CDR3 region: CAWSVGQFYEQYF. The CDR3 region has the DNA TGTGCCTGGAGTGTGGGACAGTTCTACGAGCAGTACTTC.

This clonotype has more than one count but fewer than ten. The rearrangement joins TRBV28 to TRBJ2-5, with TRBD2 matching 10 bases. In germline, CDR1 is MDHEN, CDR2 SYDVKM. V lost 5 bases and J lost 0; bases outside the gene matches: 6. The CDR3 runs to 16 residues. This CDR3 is CASSRPLAGDQETQYF. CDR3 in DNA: TGTGCCAGCAGTCGACCGCTAGCGGGAGACCAAGAGACCCAGTACTTC.

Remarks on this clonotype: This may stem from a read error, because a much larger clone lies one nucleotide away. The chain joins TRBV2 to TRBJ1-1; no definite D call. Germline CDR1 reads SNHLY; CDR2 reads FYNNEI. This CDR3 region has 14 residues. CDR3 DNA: TGTGCCAGCAGTGAGGAGTGGATGAACTCTGAAGCTTTCTTT. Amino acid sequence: CASSEEWMNSEAFF.

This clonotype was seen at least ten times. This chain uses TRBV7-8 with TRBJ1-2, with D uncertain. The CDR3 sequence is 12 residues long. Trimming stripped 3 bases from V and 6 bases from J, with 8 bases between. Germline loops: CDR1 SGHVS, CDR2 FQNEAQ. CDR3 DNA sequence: TGTGCCAGCAGCTTCGGGCAGAATGGCTACACCTTC. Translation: CASSFGQNGYTF.

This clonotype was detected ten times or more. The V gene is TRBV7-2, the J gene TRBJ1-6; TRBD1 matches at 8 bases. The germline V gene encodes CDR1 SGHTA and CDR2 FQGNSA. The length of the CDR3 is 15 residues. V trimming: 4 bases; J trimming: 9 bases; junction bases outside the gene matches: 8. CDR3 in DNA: TGTGCCAGCAGCTCCCAACAGGGGGTGGGTTCACCCCTCCACTTT. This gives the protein CASSSQQGVGSPLHF.

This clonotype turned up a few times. CDR3 in DNA: TGTGCCAGCAGTTTCGGCAGGGGGGCCTATGGCTACACCTTC. Translated: CASSFGRGAYGYTF. The genes are TRBV28 and TRBJ1-2, with TRBD1 identical over 7 bases. V gave up 3 bases and J gave up 4 bases; unmatched junction bases: 5. CDR3 size: 14 residues. Germline V gene lookup returns CDR1 MDHEN and CDR2 SYDVKM.

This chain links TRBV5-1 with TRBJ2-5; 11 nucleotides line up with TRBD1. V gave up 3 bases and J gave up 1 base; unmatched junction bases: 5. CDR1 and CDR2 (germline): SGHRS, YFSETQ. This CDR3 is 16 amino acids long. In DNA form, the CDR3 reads TGCGCCAGCAGCTGGGGGGACAGGGGGACCCAAGAGACCCAGTACTTC. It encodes CASSWGDRGTQETQYF.

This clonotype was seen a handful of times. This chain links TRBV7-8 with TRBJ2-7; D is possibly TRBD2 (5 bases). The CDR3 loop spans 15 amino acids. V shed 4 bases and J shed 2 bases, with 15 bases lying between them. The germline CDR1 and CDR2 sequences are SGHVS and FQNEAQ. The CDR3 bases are TGTGCCAGCAGCTCCATTGGACTGGGCCCCTACGAGCAGTACTTC. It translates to CASSSIGLGPYEQYF.

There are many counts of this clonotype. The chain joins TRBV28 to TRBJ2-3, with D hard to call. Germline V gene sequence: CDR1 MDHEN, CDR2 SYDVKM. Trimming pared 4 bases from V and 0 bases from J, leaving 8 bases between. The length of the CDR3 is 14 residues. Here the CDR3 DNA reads TGTGCCAGCAGTTCAAGTGGTAGCACAGATACGCAGTATTTT. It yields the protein CASSSSGSTDTQYF.

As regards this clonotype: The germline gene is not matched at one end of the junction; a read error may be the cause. The CDR3: CASSLNSLTDRGLNYGYTF. The CDR3 bases are TGTGCCAGCAGTTTAAATTCGCTAACCGACAGGGGGCTGAACTATGGGTACACCTTC. This chain joins TRBV6-6 and TRBJ1-2; 10 nucleotides match TRBD1. Germline assignment: CDR1 MNHNY and CDR2 SVGAGI (reference sequence). This CDR3 is 19 amino acids long.

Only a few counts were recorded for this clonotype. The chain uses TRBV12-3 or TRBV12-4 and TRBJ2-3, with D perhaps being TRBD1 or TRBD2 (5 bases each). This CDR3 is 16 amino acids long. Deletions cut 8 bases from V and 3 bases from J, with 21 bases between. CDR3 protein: CASAVDRGRRTDTQYF. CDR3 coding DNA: TGTGCCAGCGCAGTCGATCGGGGCAGGCGAACAGATACGCAGTATTTT.

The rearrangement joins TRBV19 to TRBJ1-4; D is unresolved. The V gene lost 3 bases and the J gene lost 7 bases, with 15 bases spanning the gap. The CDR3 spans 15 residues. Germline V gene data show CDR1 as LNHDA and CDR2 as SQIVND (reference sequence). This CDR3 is CASSILGGMAEKLFF. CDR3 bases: TGTGCCAGTAGTATCCTAGGAGGGATGGCTGAAAAACTGTTTTTT.

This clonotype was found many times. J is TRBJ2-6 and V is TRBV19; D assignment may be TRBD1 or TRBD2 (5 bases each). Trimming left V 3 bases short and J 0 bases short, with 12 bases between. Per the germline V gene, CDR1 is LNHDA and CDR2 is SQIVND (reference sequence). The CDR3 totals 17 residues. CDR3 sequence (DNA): TGTGCCAGTAGTATCCGGGTGGGACGCTCTGGGGCCAACGTCCTGACTTTC. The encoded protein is CASSIRVGRSGANVLTF. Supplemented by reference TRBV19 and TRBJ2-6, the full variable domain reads DGGITQSPKYLFRKEGQNVTLSCEQNLNHDAMYWYRQDPGQGLRLIYYSQIVNDFQKGDIAEGYSVSREKKESFPLTVTSAQKNPTAFYLCASSIRVGRSGANVLTFGAGSRLTVL.

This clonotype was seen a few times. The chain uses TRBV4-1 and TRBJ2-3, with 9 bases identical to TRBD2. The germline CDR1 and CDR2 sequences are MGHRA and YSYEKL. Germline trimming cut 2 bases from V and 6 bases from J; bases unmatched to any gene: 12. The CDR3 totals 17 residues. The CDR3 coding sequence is TGCGCCAGCAGCCAATCGGGACTAGCCGTATTTGCGGATACGCAGTATTTT. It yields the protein CASSQSGLAVFADTQYF.